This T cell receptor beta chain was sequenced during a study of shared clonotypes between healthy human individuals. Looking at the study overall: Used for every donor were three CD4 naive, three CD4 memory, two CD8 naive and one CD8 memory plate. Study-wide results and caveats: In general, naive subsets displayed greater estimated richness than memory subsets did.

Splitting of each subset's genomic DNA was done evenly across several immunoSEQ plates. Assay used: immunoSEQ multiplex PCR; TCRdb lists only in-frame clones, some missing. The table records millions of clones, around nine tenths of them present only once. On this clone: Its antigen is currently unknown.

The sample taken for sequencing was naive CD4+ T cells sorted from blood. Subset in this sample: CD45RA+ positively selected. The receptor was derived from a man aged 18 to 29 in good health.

The DNA for the CDR3 is TGTGCCAGCAGTAAACGGACCCCGGCCACCGGGGAGCTGTTTTTT. Protein: CASSKRTPATGELFF. The chain uses TRBV6-5 and TRBJ2-2; D not resolved. This CDR3 spans 15 amino acids. Trimming shortened V by 5 bases and J by 4 bases, and 14 bases separated the two germline ends. CDR1 MNHEY and CDR2 SVGAGI come from the germline V gene.